These T cell receptor beta chains were read from a single sample in a study of T cell changes during pregnancy in multiple sclerosis. Repertoires were generated with immunoSEQ multiplex PCR, while TCRdb's copy carries only in-frame clones and drops some. The sample shows tens of thousands of clones, 92% of them seen only once. Sequencing used CD4+ T cells from peripheral blood mononuclear cells, obtained in the third trimester of pregnancy. The receptors come from a female donor with multiple sclerosis, enrolled in a pregnancy study. The CDR3 runs from the conserved cysteine through the conserved F or W. D genes are given only for firm matches. Clone sizes are given selectively: once, few, many, or a class where the clone is expanded.

TRBD2 | TRBJ2-3 | NA | TRBV4-1 | CASSQEIMRAGGRDTQYF | TGCGCCAGCAGCCAAGAAATAATGAGGGCGGGAGGACGAGATACGCAGTATTTT
NA | TRBJ2-7 | NA | TRBV10-1 | CASSDDGAMEQYF | TGCGCCAGCAGTGACGACGGAGCTATGGAGCAGTACTTC
TRBD1 | TRBJ2-7 | NA | TRBV6-5 | CASRPTGQGSDEQYF | TGTGCCAGCAGACCAACCGGACAGGGGTCAGACGAGCAGTACTTC
NA | TRBJ1-1 | NA | TRBV7-9 | CASSGIQGGGTEAFF | TGTGCCAGCAGCGGAATTCAAGGAGGTGGAACTGAAGCTTTCTTT
TRBD1 | TRBJ2-5 | NA | TRBV6-5 | CASKRYQDRAETQYF | TGTGCCAGCAAGCGGTACCAAGACAGGGCGGAGACCCAGTACTTC
TRBD1 | TRBJ1-2 | NA | TRBV6-6 | CASLDREGDGYTF | TGTGCCAGCCTGGACAGGGAAGGCGATGGCTACACCTTC
TRBD1 | TRBJ1-5 | NA | TRBV28 | CASRQGQTYQPQHF | TGTGCCAGCAGGCAGGGACAGACCTATCAGCCCCAGCATTTT
TRBD2 | TRBJ2-7 | NA | TRBV5-1 | CASSFASGSLAYEQYF | TGCGCCAGCAGCTTTGCCAGCGGGAGTCTCGCCTACGAGCAGTACTTC
TRBD1 | TRBJ2-5 | NA | TRBV6-5 | CASSPTGGLQETQYF | TGTGCCAGCAGCCCGACAGGGGGCTTACAAGAGACCCAGTACTTC
NA | TRBJ1-2 | NA | TRBV21-1 | CASTSQGPHGYTF | TGTGCCAGCACCTCACAGGGGCCCCATGGCTACACCTTC
NA | TRBJ2-7 | NA | TRBV11-2 | CASSLVQGITYEQYF | TGTGCCAGCAGCTTAGTACAGGGAATCACCTACGAGCAGTACTTC
TRBD1 | TRBJ1-5 | NA | TRBV18 | CASSPTTGLDQPQHF | TGTGCCAGCTCACCCACGACAGGGTTGGATCAGCCCCAGCATTTT
NA | TRBJ1-5 | NA | TRBV29-1 | CSVVGGTGSNQPQHF | TGCAGCGTTGTTGGAGGGACGGGGAGCAATCAGCCCCAGCATTTT
NA | TRBJ1-4 | NA | TRBV5-1 | CASTRGLNEKLFF | TGCGCCAGCACCAGGGGCCTTAATGAAAAACTGTTTTTT
NA | TRBJ2-7 | NA | TRBV7-9 | CASSPRLAGTSYEQYF | TGTGCCAGCAGTCCCCGCTTGGCGGGCACTTCCTACGAGCAGTACTTC
TRBD2 | TRBJ2-1 | NA | TRBV11-2 | CASSLVSGQSSYNEQFF | TGTGCCAGCAGCTTGGTTAGCGGGCAGAGCTCCTACAATGAGCAGTTCTTC
TRBD2 | TRBJ2-5 | NA | TRBV7-2 | CASSWTSGQETQYF | TGTGCCAGCAGCTGGACTAGCGGGCAAGAGACCCAGTACTTC
NA | TRBJ1-5 | NA | TRBV2 | CASTLDSGNQPQHF | TGTGCCAGCACTCTAGACAGCGGCAATCAGCCCCAGCATTTT
NA | TRBJ1-5 | NA | TRBV30 | CAWSGTAGDQPQHF | TGTGCCTGGAGTGGAACTGCGGGTGATCAGCCCCAGCATTTT
TRBD1 | TRBJ2-7 | NA | TRBV5-4 | CASSPDRGQAYEQYF | TGTGCCAGCAGCCCGGACAGGGGCCAGGCCTACGAGCAGTACTTC
TRBD1 | TRBJ2-7 | NA | TRBV6-6 | CASSPPTGGPYEQYF | TGTGCCAGCAGTCCCCCGACAGGGGGTCCCTACGAGCAGTACTTC
TRBD1 | TRBJ1-5 | NA | TRBV6-1 | CASRGWTGLNQPQHF | TGTGCCAGCAGGGGCTGGACAGGGCTCAATCAGCCCCAGCATTTT
NA | TRBJ1-1 | NA | TRBV9 | CASSVSMNTEAFF | TGTGCCAGCAGCGTGTCAATGAACACTGAAGCTTTCTTT
NA | TRBJ2-7 | once | TRBV14 | CASSQDSESFYEQYF | TGTGCCAGCAGCCAAGATTCAGAATCGTTCTACGAGCAGTACTTC
TRBD1 | TRBJ1-1 | NA | TRBV29-1 | CSGEQGATEAFF | TGCAGCGGAGAACAGGGGGCCACTGAAGCTTTCTTT
NA | TRBJ2-7 | NA | TRBV12-5 | CASGSSAHEQYF | TGTGCTAGTGGTTCTAGCGCACACGAGCAGTACTTC
TRBD2 | TRBJ2-3 | NA | TRBV6-1 | CASSAGLVSDTQYF | TGTGCCAGCAGTGCAGGACTAGTCTCGGATACGCAGTATTTT
TRBD2 | TRBJ2-1 | NA | TRBV5-4 | CASSSRLAESYNEQFF | TGTGCCAGCAGCAGCCGACTAGCGGAATCCTACAATGAGCAGTTCTTC
TRBD1 | TRBJ1-5 | once | TRBV28 | CASSIQGAVNQPQHF | TGTGCCAGCAGTATACAGGGGGCGGTCAATCAGCCCCAGCATTTT
TRBD2 | TRBJ2-3 | NA | TRBV28 | CASSLSGGSVTDTQYF | TGTGCCAGCAGTTTATCGGGCGGGAGTGTGACAGATACGCAGTATTTT
TRBD1 | TRBJ2-2 | NA | TRBV28 | CASSTGQGAIGELFF | TGTGCCAGCAGCACGGGACAGGGGGCGATCGGGGAGCTGTTTTTT
TRBD1 | TRBJ2-1 | NA | TRBV5-4 | CASSPPGQGSDEQFF | TGTGCCAGCAGCCCACCGGGACAGGGATCTGATGAGCAGTTCTTC
TRBD2 | TRBJ2-2 | NA | TRBV7-3 | CASSSPPGLAGGEATGELFF | TGTGCCAGCAGCTCCCCGCCGGGACTAGCGGGAGGCGAGGCTACCGGGGAGCTGTTTTTT
TRBD2 | TRBJ2-1 | NA | TRBV9 | CASSVDPGLAGAGSFNEQFF | TGTGCCAGCAGCGTAGACCCGGGACTAGCGGGGGCCGGCTCATTCAATGAGCAGTTCTTC
TRBD2 | TRBJ2-1 | NA | TRBV11-2 | CASSSGLAGGTNEQFF | TGTGCCAGCAGCTCGGGACTAGCGGGAGGAACTAATGAGCAGTTCTTC
TRBD1 | TRBJ2-7 | few | TRBV7-2 | CASSLTGVREQYF | TGTGCCAGCAGCCTCACAGGGGTCCGGGAGCAGTACTTC
TRBD2 | TRBJ2-3 | NA | TRBV9 | CASSVDPAGYGRASDTQYF | TGTGCCAGCAGCGTAGACCCCGCGGGCTACGGGAGGGCCTCAGATACGCAGTATTTT
NA | TRBJ2-1 | NA | TRBV6-1 | CASSSRLAQYNEQFF | TGTGCCAGCAGTTCGCGGCTAGCGCAATACAATGAGCAGTTCTTC
NA | TRBJ2-3 | NA | TRBV4-2 | CASSQNRNTDTQYF | TGTGCCAGCAGCCAAAACAGGAACACAGATACGCAGTATTTT
TRBD2 | TRBJ2-1 | NA | TRBV29-1 | CSVERTSGGNEQFF | TGCAGCGTTGAACGGACTAGCGGGGGCAATGAGCAGTTCTTC
NA | TRBJ1-5 | NA | TRBV5-1 | CASSLGGVSNQPQHF | TGCGCCAGCAGCTTGGGGGGGGTTAGCAATCAGCCCCAGCATTTT
TRBD2 | TRBJ2-1 | NA | TRBV19 | CATKSGGAYNEQFF | TGTGCCACCAAATCGGGGGGAGCCTACAATGAGCAGTTCTTC
TRBD2 | TRBJ2-3 | once | TRBV7-9 | CASSLGSGGGAAPDTQYF | TGTGCCAGCAGCTTAGGCTCGGGGGGGGGAGCAGCCCCAGATACGCAGTATTTT
TRBD1 | TRBJ1-2 | NA | TRBV6-4 | CASRETGPSFGGYTF | TGTGCCAGCAGGGAGACAGGGCCTTCCTTTGGTGGCTACACCTTC
TRBD1 | TRBJ1-5 | NA | TRBV6-1 | CASRRQGNQPQHF | TGTGCCAGCAGGAGACAGGGAAATCAGCCCCAGCATTTT
TRBD1 | TRBJ2-7 | NA | TRBV7-2 | CASKGQGAFEQYF | TGTGCCAGCAAGGGACAGGGGGCGTTCGAGCAGTACTTC
TRBD1 | TRBJ2-1 | NA | TRBV29-1 | CSGGGTGYNEQFF | TGCAGTGGCGGCGGGACAGGCTACAATGAGCAGTTCTTC